The clone carrying this T cell receptor beta chain was found a few times. What it recognizes is unknown. For the second PCR, which ran for roughly 7 to 11 cycles, a sample-barcoded 5' primer and a J-beta primer mix were used. TCRdb called the 5' RACE reads again in MiXCR, with one record for every CDR3 protein. Of some 700,000 distinct CDR3 sequences listed, about 24% were seen once; the top ten hold around a fifth. The data were taken from a study of blood T cells in healthy people across ages. Points from the study as a whole: TCR beta diversity per million T cells fell roughly linearly with age. Diversity was higher, and naive CD4+ cells more numerous, in long-lived donors than in aged donors.

There are 13 residues in the CDR3. V lost 6 bases and J lost 0, with 7 bases in between. The chain recombines TRBV12-3 or TRBV12-4 with TRBJ2-3; D not resolved. The sample was blood. The source of this sequence is a man in his 70s in good health. The CDR3 DNA is TGTGCCAGCAGCAGATATAGCACAGATACGCAGTATTTT. Its translation is CASSRYSTDTQYF.